This T cell receptor beta chain appears in the sequencing data of a study of T cells in narcolepsy. Method: immunoSEQ multiplex PCR; TCRdb's copy keeps in-frame clones and lacks some. The sample yields around 42,000 clones, about nine tenths seen once. The CDR3 loop spans 16 amino acids. Germline V gene lookup returns CDR1 MNHNY and CDR2 SVGAGI (reference sequence). The V gene lost 4 bases and the J gene lost 0 bases, with 13 bases spanning the gap. Sequencing was performed on CD45RA- memory CD4+ T cells from PBMCs. This TCR came from a human donor with narcolepsy. The chain has TRBV6-6 and TRBJ2-4; possibly TRBD1 or TRBD2 for D (5 bases each). The CDR3 nucleotides are TGTGCCAGCAGTTCCCTAGGGACGGCAGCCAAAAACATTCAGTACTTC. Amino acid sequence: CASSSLGTAAKNIQYF.